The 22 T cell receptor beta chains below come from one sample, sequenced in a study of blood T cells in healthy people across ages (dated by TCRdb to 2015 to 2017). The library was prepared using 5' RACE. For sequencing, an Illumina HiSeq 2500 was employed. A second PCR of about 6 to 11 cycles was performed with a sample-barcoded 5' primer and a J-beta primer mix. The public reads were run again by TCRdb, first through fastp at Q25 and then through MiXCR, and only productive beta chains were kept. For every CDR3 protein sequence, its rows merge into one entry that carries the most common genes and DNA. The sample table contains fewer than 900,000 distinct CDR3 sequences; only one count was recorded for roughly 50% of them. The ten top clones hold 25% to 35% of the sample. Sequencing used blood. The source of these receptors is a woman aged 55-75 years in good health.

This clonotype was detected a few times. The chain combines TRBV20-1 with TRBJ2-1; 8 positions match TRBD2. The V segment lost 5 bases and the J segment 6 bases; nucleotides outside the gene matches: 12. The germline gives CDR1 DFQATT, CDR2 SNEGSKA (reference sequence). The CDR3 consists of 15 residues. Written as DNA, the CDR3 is TGCAGTGCTCGGCCGGCGGGAGGCGTCGGCAATGAGCAGTTCTTC. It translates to CSARPAGGVGNEQFF.

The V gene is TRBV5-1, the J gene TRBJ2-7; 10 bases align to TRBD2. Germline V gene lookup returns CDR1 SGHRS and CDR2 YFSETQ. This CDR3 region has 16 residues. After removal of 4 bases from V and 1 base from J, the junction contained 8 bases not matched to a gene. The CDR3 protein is CASSQIRTSGSYEQYF. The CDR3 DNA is TGCGCCAGCAGCCAGATCCGGACTAGCGGTTCCTACGAGCAGTACTTC.

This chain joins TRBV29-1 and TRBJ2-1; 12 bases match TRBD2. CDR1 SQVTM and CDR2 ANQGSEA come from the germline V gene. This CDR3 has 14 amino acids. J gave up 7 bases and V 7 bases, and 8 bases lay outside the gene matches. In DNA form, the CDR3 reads TGCAGCGGGAGGACTAGCGGGATGGGGAATGAGCAGTTCTTC. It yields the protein CSGRTSGMGNEQFF.

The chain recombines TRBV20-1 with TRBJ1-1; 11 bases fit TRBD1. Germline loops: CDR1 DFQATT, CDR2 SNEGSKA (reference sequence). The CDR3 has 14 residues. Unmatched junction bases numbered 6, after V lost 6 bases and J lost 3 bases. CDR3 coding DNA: TGCAGTGCAGATGGGACAGGGGGATACACTGAAGCTTTCTTT. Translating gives CSADGTGGYTEAFF.

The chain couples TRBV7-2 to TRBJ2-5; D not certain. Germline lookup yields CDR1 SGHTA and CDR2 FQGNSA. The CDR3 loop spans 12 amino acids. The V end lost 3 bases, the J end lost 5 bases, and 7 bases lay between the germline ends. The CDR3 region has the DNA TGTGCCAGCAGCTTTCTTAGGGAGACCCAGTACTTC. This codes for CASSFLRETQYF.

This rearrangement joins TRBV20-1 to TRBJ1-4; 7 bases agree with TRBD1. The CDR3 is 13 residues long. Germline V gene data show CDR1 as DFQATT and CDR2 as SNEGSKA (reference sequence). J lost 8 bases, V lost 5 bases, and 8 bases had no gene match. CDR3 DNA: TGCAGTGCTCCGGTACAGGGGAACGAAAAACTGTTTTTT. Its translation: CSAPVQGNEKLFF.

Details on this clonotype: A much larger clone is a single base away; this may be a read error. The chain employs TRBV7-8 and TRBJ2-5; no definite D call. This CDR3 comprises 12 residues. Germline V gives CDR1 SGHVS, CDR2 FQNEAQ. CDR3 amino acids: CPSSFNQETQYF. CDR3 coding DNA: TGTCCCAGCAGCTTTAATCAAGAGACCCAGTACTTC.

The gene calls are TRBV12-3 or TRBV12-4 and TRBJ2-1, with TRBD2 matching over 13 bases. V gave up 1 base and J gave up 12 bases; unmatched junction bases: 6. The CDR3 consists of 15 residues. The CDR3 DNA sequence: TGTGCCAGCAGTTTAGGGGGACTAGCGGGAAGGGGGCAGTTCTTC. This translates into CASSLGGLAGRGQFF.

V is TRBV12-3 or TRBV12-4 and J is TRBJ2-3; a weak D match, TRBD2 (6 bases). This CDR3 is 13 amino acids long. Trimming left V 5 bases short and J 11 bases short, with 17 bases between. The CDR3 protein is CASSAPGLGRQYF. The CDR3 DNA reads TGTGCCAGCAGTGCCCCGGGACTCGGTAGGCAGTATTTT.

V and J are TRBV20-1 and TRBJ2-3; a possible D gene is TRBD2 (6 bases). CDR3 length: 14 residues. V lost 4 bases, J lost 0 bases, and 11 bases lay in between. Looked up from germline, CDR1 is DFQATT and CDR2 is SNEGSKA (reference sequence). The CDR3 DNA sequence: TGCAGTGCTACAGGGACTCCTAGCACAGATACGCAGTATTTT. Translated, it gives CSATGTPSTDTQYF.

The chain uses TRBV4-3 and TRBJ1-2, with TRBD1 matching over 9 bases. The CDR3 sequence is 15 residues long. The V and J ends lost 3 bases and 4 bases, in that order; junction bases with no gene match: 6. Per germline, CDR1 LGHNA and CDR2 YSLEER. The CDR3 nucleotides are TGCGCCAGCAGCCAGAGACCGGGACAGGGCTATGGCTACACCTTC. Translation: CASSQRPGQGYGYTF.

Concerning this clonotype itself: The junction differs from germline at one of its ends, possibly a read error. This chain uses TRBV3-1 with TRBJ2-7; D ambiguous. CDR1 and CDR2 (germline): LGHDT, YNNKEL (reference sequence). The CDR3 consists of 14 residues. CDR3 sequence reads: CASSPSWSSNEQYF. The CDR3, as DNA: TGTGCCAGCAGTCCTTCATGGAGCTCCAACGAGCAGTACTTC.

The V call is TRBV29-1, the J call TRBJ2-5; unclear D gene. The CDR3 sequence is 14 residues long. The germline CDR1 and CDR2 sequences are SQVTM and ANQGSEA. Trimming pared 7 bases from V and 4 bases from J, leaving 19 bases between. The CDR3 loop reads CSADPAGLGETQYF. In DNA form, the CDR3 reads TGCAGCGCAGACCCTGCCGGGTTAGGAGAGACCCAGTACTTC.

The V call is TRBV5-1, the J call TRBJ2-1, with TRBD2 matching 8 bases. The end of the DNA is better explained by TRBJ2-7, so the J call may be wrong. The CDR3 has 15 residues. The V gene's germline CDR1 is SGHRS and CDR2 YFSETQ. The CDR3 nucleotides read TGCGCCAGCAGGGTCAGCGGGAGTTCCTACAATGAGCAGTACTTC. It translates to CASRVSGSSYNEQYF.

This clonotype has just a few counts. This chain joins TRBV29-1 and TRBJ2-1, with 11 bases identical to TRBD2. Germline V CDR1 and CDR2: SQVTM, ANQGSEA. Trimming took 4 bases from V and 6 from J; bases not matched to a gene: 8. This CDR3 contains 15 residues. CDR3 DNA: TGCAGCGTTGGTAAAGGGCTAGCGGGAGGCAATGAGCAGTTCTTC. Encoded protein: CSVGKGLAGGNEQFF.

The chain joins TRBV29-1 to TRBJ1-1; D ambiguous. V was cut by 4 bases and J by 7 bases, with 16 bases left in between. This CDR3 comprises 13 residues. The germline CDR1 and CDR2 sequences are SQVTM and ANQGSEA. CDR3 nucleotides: TGCAGCGTTGTCATACCCTCCCGGGTTGAAGCTTTCTTT. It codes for CSVVIPSRVEAFF. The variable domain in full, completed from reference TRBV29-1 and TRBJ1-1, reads SAVISQKPSRDICQRGTSLTIQCQVDSQVTMMFWYRQQPGQSLTLIATANQGSEATYESGFVIDKFPISRPNLTFSTLTVSNMSPEDSSIYLCSVVIPSRVEAFFGQGTRLTVV.

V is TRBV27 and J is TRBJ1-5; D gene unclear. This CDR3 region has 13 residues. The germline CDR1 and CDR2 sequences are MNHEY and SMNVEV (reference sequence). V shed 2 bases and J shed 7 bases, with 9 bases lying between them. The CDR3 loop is CASSLTFLQPQHF. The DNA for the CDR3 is TGTGCCAGCAGTTTAACCTTCTTGCAGCCCCAGCATTTT.

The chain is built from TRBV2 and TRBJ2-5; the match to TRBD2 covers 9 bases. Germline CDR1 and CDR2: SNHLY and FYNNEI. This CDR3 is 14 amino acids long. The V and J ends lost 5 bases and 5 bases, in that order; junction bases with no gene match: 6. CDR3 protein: CASSLLAGPETQYF. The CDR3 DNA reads TGTGCCAGCAGTCTCCTAGCGGGACCGGAGACCCAGTACTTC. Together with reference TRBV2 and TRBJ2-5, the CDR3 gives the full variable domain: EPEVTQTPSHQVTQMGQEVILRCVPISNHLYFYWYRQILGQKVEFLVSFYNNEISEKSEIFDDQFSVERPDGSNFTLKIRSTKLEDSAMYFCASSLLAGPETQYFGPGTRLLVL.

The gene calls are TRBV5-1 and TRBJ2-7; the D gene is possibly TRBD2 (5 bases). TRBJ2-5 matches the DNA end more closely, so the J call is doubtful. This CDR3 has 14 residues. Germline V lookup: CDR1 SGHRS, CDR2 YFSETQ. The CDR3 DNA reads TGCGCCAGCAGCTTGGACAGCCGGGGTCAGACCCAGTACTTC. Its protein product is CASSLDSRGQTQYF.

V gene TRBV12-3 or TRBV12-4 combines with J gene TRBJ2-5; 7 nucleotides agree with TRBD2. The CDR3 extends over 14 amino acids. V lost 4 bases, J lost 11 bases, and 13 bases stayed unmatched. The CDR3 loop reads CASSSGGSLHEQYF. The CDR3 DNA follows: TGTGCCAGCAGTTCCGGCGGGAGTCTCCATGAGCAGTACTTC.

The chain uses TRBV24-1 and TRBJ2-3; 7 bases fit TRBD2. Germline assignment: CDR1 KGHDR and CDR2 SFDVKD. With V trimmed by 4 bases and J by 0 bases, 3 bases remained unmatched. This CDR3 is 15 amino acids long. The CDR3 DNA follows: TGTGCCACCAGTGAAAATAGCGGGAGCACAGATACGCAGTATTTT. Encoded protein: CATSENSGSTDTQYF.

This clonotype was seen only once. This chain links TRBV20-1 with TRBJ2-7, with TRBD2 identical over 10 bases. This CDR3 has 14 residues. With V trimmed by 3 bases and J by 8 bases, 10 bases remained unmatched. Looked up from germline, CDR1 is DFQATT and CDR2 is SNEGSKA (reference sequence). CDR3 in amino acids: CSASTSGVRGQQYF. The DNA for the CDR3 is TGCAGTGCTAGTACTAGCGGGGTGCGTGGCCAGCAGTACTTC.